The clone carrying this TCR beta chain has ten or more counts. Antigen unknown. TCR beta CDR3 region amplification was performed from RNA transcripts. In the first-round RT-PCR of the TCR CDR3, the HTBI primer set was used. TCRdb recomputed calls from the multiplex PCR reads with MiXCR, one row per CDR3 protein. This sample yields some 570,000 distinct CDR3 sequences, of which 14% are seen a single time; around 7% belongs to the top ten. The data derive from a study of T cells in Graves' hyperthyroidism and ophthalmopathy. In the study overall: It was at initial diagnosis, before any treatment, that peripheral blood was collected.

Each ophthalmopathy patient scored at least 3 on the Clinical Activity Score and at least 4 on NOSPECS grade, with duration under 3 months. Every diagnosis used clinical symptoms, serum thyroxine and TRAb, thyroid ultrasound and orbital computed tomography. Broader study findings: Researchers report that a 13 V-J model separated ophthalmopathy from stable hyperthyroidism.

V lost 5 bases to trimming and J lost 4 bases, with 17 bases between them. Germline V gives CDR1 MDHEN, CDR2 SYDVKM. There are 15 residues in the CDR3. This TCR derives from a woman under 30 with Graves' ophthalmopathy. Sequenced input: blood. This rearrangement joins TRBV28 to TRBJ2-5, with D maybe TRBD2 (6 bases). The CDR3 sequence: CASSRGAQLGETQYF. CDR3 nucleotide sequence: TGTGCCAGCAGTCGCGGGGCCCAATTAGGAGAGACCCAGTACTTC.